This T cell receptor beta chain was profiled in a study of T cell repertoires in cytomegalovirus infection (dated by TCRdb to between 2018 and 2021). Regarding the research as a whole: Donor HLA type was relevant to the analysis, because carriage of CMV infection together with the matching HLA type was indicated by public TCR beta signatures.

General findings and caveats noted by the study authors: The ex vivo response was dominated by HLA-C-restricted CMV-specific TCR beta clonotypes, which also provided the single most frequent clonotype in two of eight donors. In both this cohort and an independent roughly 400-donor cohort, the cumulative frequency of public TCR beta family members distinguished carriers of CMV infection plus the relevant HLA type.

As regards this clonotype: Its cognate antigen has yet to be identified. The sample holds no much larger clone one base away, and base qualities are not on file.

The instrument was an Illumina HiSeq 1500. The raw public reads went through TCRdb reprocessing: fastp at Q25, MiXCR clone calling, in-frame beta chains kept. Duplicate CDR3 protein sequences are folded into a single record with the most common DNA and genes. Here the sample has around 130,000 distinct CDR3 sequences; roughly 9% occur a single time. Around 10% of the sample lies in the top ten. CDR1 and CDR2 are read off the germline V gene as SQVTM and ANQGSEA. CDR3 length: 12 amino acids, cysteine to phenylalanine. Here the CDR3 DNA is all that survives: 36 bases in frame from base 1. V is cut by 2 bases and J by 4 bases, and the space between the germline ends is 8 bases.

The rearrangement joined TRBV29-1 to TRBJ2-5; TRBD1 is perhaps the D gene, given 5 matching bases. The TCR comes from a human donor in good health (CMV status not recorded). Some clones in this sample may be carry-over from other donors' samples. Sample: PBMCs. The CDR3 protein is CSVESGSETQYF. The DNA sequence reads TGCAGCGTTGAATCAGGGTCAGAGACCCAGTACTTC. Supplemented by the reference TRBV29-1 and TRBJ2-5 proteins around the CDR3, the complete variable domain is SAVISQKPSRDICQRGTSLTIQCQVDSQVTMMFWYRQQPGQSLTLIATANQGSEATYESGFVIDKFPISRPNLTFSTLTVSNMSPEDSSIYLCSVESGSETQYFGPGTRLLVL.